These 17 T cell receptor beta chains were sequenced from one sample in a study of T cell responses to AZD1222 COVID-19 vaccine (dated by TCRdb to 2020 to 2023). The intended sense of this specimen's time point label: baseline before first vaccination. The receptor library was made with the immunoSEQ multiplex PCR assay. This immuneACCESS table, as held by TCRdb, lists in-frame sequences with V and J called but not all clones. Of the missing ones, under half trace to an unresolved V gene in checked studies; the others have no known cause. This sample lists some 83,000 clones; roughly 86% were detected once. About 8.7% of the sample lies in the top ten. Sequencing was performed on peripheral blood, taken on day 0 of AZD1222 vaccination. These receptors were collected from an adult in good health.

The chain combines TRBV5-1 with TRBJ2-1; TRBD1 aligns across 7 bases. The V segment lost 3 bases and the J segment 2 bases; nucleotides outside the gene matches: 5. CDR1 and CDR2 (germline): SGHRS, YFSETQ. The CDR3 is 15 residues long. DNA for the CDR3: TGCGCCAGCAGCTCCGGGACAGACACCTACAATGAGCAGTTCTTC. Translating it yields CASSSGTDTYNEQFF.

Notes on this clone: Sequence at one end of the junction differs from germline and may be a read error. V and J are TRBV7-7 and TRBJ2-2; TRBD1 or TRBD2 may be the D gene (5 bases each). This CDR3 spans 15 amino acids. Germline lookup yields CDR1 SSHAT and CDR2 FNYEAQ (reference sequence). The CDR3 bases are TGTGCTAGCAGCTCCCAGGGAGTTAACACCGGGGAGCTGTTTTTT. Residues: CASSSQGVNTGELFF.

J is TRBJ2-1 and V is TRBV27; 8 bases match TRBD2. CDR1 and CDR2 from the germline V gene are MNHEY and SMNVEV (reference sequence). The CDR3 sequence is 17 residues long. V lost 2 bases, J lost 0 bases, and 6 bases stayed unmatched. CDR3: CASSLSQLAGSYNEQFF. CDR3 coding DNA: TGTGCCAGCAGTTTAAGTCAGCTAGCGGGCTCCTACAATGAGCAGTTCTTC.

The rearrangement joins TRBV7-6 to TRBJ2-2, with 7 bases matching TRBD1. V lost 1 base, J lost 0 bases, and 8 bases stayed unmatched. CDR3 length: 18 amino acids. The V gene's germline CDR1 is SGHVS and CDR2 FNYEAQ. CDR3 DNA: TGTGCCAGCAGCTTAGATCTACAGGGGCCCTCGAACACCGGGGAGCTGTTTTTT. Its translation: CASSLDLQGPSNTGELFF.

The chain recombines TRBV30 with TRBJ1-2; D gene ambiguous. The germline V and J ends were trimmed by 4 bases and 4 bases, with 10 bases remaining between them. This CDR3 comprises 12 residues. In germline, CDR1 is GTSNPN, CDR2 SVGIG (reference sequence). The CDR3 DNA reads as TGTGCCTGGACGGAGGCTAGCTATGGCTACACCTTC. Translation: CAWTEASYGYTF.

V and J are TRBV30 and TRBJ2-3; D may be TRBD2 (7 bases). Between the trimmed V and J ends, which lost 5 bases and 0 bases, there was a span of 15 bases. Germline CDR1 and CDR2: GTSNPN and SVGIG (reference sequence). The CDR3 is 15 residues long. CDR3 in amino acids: CAWVRGGFSTDTQYF. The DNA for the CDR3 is TGTGCCTGGGTGAGGGGGGGGTTCAGCACAGATACGCAGTATTTT.

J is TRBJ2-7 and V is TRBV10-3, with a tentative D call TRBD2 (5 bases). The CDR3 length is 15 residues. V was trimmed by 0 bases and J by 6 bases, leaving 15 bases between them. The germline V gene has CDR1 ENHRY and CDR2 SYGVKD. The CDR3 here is CAISESGMIGSEQYF. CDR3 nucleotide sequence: TGTGCCATCAGTGAGTCAGGTATGATAGGGAGCGAGCAGTACTTC.

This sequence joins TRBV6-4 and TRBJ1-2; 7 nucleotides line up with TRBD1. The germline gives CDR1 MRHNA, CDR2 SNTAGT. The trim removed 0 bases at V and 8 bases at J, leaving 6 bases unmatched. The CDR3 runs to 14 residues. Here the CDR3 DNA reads TGTGCCAGCAGTGACTCGAACAGGGGTCGAGGCTACACCTTC. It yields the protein CASSDSNRGRGYTF.

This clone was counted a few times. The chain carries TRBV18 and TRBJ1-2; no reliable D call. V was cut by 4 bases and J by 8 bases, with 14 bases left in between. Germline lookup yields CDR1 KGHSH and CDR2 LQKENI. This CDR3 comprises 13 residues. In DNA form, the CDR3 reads TGTGCCAGCTCACTACACCAGACGGAGGGCTACACCTTC. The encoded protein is CASSLHQTEGYTF.

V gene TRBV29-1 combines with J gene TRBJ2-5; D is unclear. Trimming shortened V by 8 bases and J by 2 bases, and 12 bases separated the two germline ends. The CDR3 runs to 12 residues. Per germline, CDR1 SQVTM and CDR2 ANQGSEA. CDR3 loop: CSSRMGQETQYF. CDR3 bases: TGCAGCTCCCGTATGGGACAAGAGACCCAGTACTTC. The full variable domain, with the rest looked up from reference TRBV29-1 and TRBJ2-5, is SAVISQKPSRDICQRGTSLTIQCQVDSQVTMMFWYRQQPGQSLTLIATANQGSEATYESGFVIDKFPISRPNLTFSTLTVSNMSPEDSSIYLCSSRMGQETQYFGPGTRLLVL.

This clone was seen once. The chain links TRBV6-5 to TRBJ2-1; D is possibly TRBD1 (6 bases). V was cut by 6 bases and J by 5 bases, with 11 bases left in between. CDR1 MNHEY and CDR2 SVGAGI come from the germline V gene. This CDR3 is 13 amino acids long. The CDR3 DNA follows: TGTGCCAGCAGCTTCACAGGGAACAATGAGCAGTTCTTC. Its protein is CASSFTGNNEQFF.

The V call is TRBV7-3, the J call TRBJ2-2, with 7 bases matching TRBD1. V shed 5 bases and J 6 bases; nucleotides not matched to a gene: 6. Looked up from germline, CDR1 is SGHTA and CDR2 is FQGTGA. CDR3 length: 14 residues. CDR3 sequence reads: CASSRDRDPGELFF. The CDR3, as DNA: TGTGCCAGCAGCCGCGACAGGGATCCCGGGGAGCTGTTTTTT.

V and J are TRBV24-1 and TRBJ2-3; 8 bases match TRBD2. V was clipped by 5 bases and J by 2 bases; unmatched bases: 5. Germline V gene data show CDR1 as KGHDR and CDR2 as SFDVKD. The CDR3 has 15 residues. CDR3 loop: CATSVGAGDTDTQYF. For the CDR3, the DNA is TGTGCCACCAGTGTTGGAGCGGGAGACACAGATACGCAGTATTTT.

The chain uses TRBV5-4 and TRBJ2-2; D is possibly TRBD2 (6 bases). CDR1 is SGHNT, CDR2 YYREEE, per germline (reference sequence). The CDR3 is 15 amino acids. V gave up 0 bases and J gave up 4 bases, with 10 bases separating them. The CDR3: CASSLDPSVTGELFF. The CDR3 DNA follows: TGTGCCAGCAGCTTGGACCCTAGCGTCACCGGGGAGCTGTTTTTT. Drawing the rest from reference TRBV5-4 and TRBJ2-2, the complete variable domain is ETGVTQSPTHLIKTRGQQVTLRCSSQSGHNTVSWYQQALGQGPQFIFQYYREEENGRGNFPPRFSGLQFPNYSSELNVNALELDDSALYLCASSLDPSVTGELFFGEGSRLTVL.

The CDR3 protein is CASRRPGQGAYEQYF. DNA of the CDR3: TGTGCCAGCAGACGTCCGGGACAGGGGGCCTACGAGCAGTACTTC. The chain uses TRBV27 and TRBJ2-7, with TRBD1 matching over 11 bases. Germline values: CDR1 MNHEY, CDR2 SMNVEV (reference sequence). V lost 6 bases, J lost 2 bases, and 6 bases stayed unmatched. This CDR3 contains 15 residues.

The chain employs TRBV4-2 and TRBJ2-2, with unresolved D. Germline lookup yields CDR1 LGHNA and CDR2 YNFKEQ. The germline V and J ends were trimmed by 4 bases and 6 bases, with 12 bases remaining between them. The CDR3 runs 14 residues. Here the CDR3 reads CASSPHDQPGELFF. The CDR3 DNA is TGTGCCAGCAGCCCCCACGACCAGCCCGGGGAGCTGTTTTTT.

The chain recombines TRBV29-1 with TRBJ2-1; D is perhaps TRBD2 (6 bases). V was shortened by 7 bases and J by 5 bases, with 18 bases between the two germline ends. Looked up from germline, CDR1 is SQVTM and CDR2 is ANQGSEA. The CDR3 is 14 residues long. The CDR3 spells CSAFSGTLNNEQFF. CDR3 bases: TGCAGCGCCTTTTCCGGGACTCTGAACAATGAGCAGTTCTTC.